The 27 T cell receptor beta chains presented below share a single source sample, sequenced in a study of PD-1 blockade in classical Hodgkin lymphoma. Time point in this sample: cycle 4 day 1 (C4D1), after less than 7 weeks of nivolumab. Autologous stem cell transplantation was followed by relapse in every patient, and brentuximab vedotin exposure varied. Method: immunoSEQ multiplex PCR; TCRdb's copy keeps in-frame clones and lacks some. The sample lists roughly 100,000 clones, roughly 89% occurring once. The source was peripheral blood mononuclear cells (PBMCs), collected before the fourth cycle of nivolumab. These receptors all stem from a human donor with classical Hodgkin lymphoma.

This rearrangement joins TRBV15 to TRBJ2-5; 11 nucleotides align to TRBD2. The germline gives CDR1 LNHNV, CDR2 YYDKDF (reference sequence). CDR3 length: 15 amino acids. Trimming took 1 base from V and 5 from J; bases not matched to a gene: 3. DNA for the CDR3: TGTGCCACCAGCAGAGTAGCGGGAGGGCCGGAGACCCAGTACTTC. Its protein is CATSRVAGGPETQYF.

This clone was seen only once. The chain carries TRBV6-1 and TRBJ2-5; no reliable D call. From germline, CDR1 is MNHNS and CDR2 SASEGT. V lost 1 base and J lost 0, with 15 bases in between. This CDR3 has 17 amino acids. In DNA form, the CDR3 reads TGTGCCAGCAGTGAAGATGGTAGGATTGGGTACCAAGAGACCCAGTACTTC. It encodes CASSEDGRIGYQETQYF.

The chain joins TRBV27 to TRBJ2-2, with D tentatively TRBD2 (6 bases). This CDR3 contains 15 residues. Trimming pared 7 bases from V and 4 bases from J, leaving 16 bases between. Germline V gene lookup returns CDR1 MNHEY and CDR2 SMNVEV (reference sequence). The CDR3 spells CASTSVTRTTGELFF. As DNA, the CDR3 is TGTGCCAGCACCTCCGTGACTAGGACCACCGGGGAGCTGTTTTTT.

The rearrangement uses TRBV15 and TRBJ2-2, with TRBD1 matching over 9 bases. Germline trimming cut 3 bases from V and 0 bases from J; bases unmatched to any gene: 2. The CDR3 runs to 16 residues. Germline assignment: CDR1 LNHNV and CDR2 YYDKDF (reference sequence). The chain's CDR3 is CATSSTGGPNTGELFF. Here the CDR3 DNA reads TGTGCCACCAGCAGTACAGGGGGCCCGAACACCGGGGAGCTGTTTTTT.

V is TRBV4-1 and J is TRBJ1-4, with D perhaps TRBD1 (6 bases). CDR3 length equals 17 residues. The germline V and J ends were trimmed by 4 bases and 4 bases, with 19 bases remaining between them. Germline loops: CDR1 MGHRA, CDR2 YSYEKL. The CDR3 nucleotides are TGCGCCAGCAGCCCTCCCAGGGGCGGCGAGGGTAATGAAAAACTGTTTTTT. This translates into CASSPPRGGEGNEKLFF.

The rearrangement links TRBV2 to TRBJ2-1; possible D gene TRBD2, 6 bases. Trimming cost V 7 bases and J 0 bases, with 13 bases left between them. This CDR3 contains 15 residues. Germline V gene sequence: CDR1 SNHLY, CDR2 FYNNEI. For the CDR3, the DNA is TGTGCCAGCACCCGAGGAGGGCCCTCCTACAATGAGCAGTTCTTC. It encodes CASTRGGPSYNEQFF.

The chain combines TRBV27 with TRBJ1-4; TRBD1 matches 9 bases. The CDR3 consists of 15 residues. Germline CDR1 reads MNHEY; CDR2 reads SMNVEV (reference sequence). Unmatched junction bases numbered 3, after V lost 2 bases and J lost 5 bases. CDR3 DNA: TGTGCCAGCAGTTTAACCGGGACAGGGAATGAAAAACTGTTTTTT. Translation: CASSLTGTGNEKLFF.

This sequence joins TRBV29-1 and TRBJ2-5, with D tentatively TRBD1 (5 bases). V was clipped by 4 bases and J by 3 bases, with 12 bases between them. The CDR3 extends over 13 amino acids. Germline V gives CDR1 SQVTM, CDR2 ANQGSEA. As DNA, the CDR3 is TGCAGCGTTGTGTATACAGGTGAAGAGACCCAGTACTTC. Protein: CSVVYTGEETQYF.

This CDR3 is CASSQVGPSGANVLTF. As DNA, the CDR3 is TGCGCCAGCAGCCAAGTGGGCCCTTCAGGGGCCAACGTCCTGACTTTC. The V gene is TRBV4-3, the J gene TRBJ2-6; D not certain. The CDR3 is 16 residues long. V lost 1 base to trimming and J lost 4 bases, with 11 bases between them. In germline, CDR1 is LGHNA, CDR2 YSLEER.

The chain links TRBV28 to TRBJ1-2; D gene unclear. The CDR3 has 11 amino acids. The germline V and J ends were trimmed by 2 bases and 5 bases, with 3 bases remaining between them. Germline V gene data show CDR1 as MDHEN and CDR2 as SYDVKM. CDR3: CASSLLYGYTF. The DNA for the CDR3 is TGTGCCAGCAGTTTACTATATGGCTACACCTTC.

The gene calls are TRBV4-1 and TRBJ2-1, with TRBD2 identical over 14 bases. The V gene's germline CDR1 is MGHRA and CDR2 YSYEKL. V lost 3 bases, J lost 8 bases, and 3 bases stayed unmatched. The CDR3 is 15 amino acids. CDR3 nucleotides: TGCGCCAGCAGCCAGACTAGCGGGAGGGGCGATGAGCAGTTCTTC. Translating gives CASSQTSGRGDEQFF.

V usage is TRBV9 and J usage is TRBJ2-3, with 13 nucleotides matching TRBD2. This CDR3 has 17 residues. Germline V gene sequence: CDR1 SGDLS, CDR2 YYNGEE. Trimming cost V 2 bases and J 4 bases; bases outside gene matches: 7. CDR3 sequence (DNA): TGTGCCAGCAGCGTGGGACTAGCGGGAAATCGGGCAGATACGCAGTATTTT. Translated: CASSVGLAGNRADTQYF.

This clone occurred once. The genes are TRBV30 and TRBJ1-2; maybe TRBD1 (5 bases). V shed 5 bases and J shed 10 bases, with 17 bases lying between them. This CDR3 is built from 12 residues. Per germline, CDR1 GTSNPN and CDR2 SVGIG (reference sequence). The CDR3 here is CAWGKGPSVYTF. The CDR3 DNA reads TGTGCCTGGGGGAAGGGGCCCTCTGTCTACACCTTC. Drawing the rest from reference TRBV30 and TRBJ1-2, the complete variable domain is SQTIHQWPATLVQPVGSPLSLECTVEGTSNPNLYWYRQAAGRGLQLLFYSVGIGQISSEVPQNLSASRPQDRQFILSSKKLLLSDSGFYLCAWGKGPSVYTFGSGTRLTVV.

This clone was seen a single time. This chain links TRBV9 with TRBJ1-2; 10 positions match TRBD1. CDR3 length equals 16 residues. Germline lookup yields CDR1 SGDLS and CDR2 YYNGEE. With V trimmed by 0 bases and J by 5 bases, 7 bases remained unmatched. The CDR3 nucleotides are TGTGCCAGCAGCGTAGAGGGGGGACAGGGGATATATGGCTACACCTTC. This encodes CASSVEGGQGIYGYTF.

The V call is TRBV13, the J call TRBJ2-1; D might be TRBD2 (6 bases). V gave up 2 bases and J gave up 7 bases, with 9 bases separating them. CDR3 length: 13 residues. Looked up from germline, CDR1 is PRHDT and CDR2 is FYEKMQ (reference sequence). CDR3 sequence reads: CASSLLAQNEQFF. CDR3 in DNA: TGTGCCAGCAGCTTACTAGCGCAGAATGAGCAGTTCTTC. Supplemented by reference TRBV13 and TRBJ2-1, the full variable domain reads AAGVIQSPRHLIKEKRETATLKCYPIPRHDTVYWYQQGPGQDPQFLISFYEKMQSDKGSIPDRFSAQQFSDYHSELNMSSLELGDSALYFCASSLLAQNEQFFGPGTRLTVL.

The chain employs TRBV5-1 and TRBJ2-3; weak D call: TRBD2 (6 bases). CDR3 size: 14 residues. V lost 0 bases, J lost 3 bases, and 8 bases lay in between. Looked up from germline, CDR1 is SGHRS and CDR2 is YFSETQ. The CDR3 coding sequence is TGCGCCAGCAGCTTGGTGGAGGGGACAGATACGCAGTATTTT. Amino acids: CASSLVEGTDTQYF.

This clone was recorded once. The CDR3 coding sequence is TGTGCCTGGAGTGTTGTCGACTGGAGCTCCTACAATGAGCAGTTCTTC. This codes for CAWSVVDWSSYNEQFF. The V gene is TRBV30, the J gene TRBJ2-1, with D hard to call. Per the germline V gene, CDR1 is GTSNPN and CDR2 is SVGIG (reference sequence). Trimming stripped 0 bases from V and 0 bases from J, with 12 bases between. The length of the CDR3 is 16 residues.

The J gene is TRBJ2-7, the V gene TRBV27; D tentatively reads TRBD1 or TRBD2 (5 bases each). Germline V CDR1 and CDR2: MNHEY, SMNVEV (reference sequence). CDR3 size: 17 residues. V lost 8 bases, J lost 0 bases, and 23 bases lay in between. The CDR3 loop is CASLLTGQGDLSYEQYF. The CDR3 DNA sequence: TGTGCCAGCCTCTTGACCGGGCAGGGAGATCTCTCCTACGAGCAGTACTTC.

Notes on this clone: Other DNA sequences of this sample code for an identical CDR3. The V gene is TRBV6-5, the J gene TRBJ1-1, with D possibly being TRBD1 (5 bases). Germline V CDR1 and CDR2: MNHEY, SVGAGI. The CDR3 has 13 residues. V dropped 6 bases and J dropped 1 base, with 9 bases sitting between them. The CDR3 bases are TGTGCCAGCAGCTTTACAGGGAACACTGAAGCTTTCTTT. Its protein product is CASSFTGNTEAFF.

The chain employs TRBV30 and TRBJ2-7, with 10 bases matching TRBD2. The CDR3 has 16 amino acids. The ends lost 0 bases at V and 3 bases at J; junction bases unmatched: 8. Germline V gene data show CDR1 as GTSNPN and CDR2 as SVGIG (reference sequence). Here the CDR3 DNA reads TGTGCCTGGAGTGTTATAGCGGGAGGTATCGACTACGAGCAGTACTTC. Its protein is CAWSVIAGGIDYEQYF.

The rearrangement joins TRBV28 to TRBJ1-2; D unclear. Trimming stripped 1 base from V and 1 base from J, with 7 bases between. This CDR3 region has 14 residues. Germline lookup yields CDR1 MDHEN and CDR2 SYDVKM. DNA of the CDR3: TGTGCCAGCAGTTTATCCGGCGTTAACTATGGCTACACCTTC. Translating gives CASSLSGVNYGYTF.

The rearrangement uses TRBV27 and TRBJ2-3; D remains ambiguous. Germline assignment: CDR1 MNHEY and CDR2 SMNVEV (reference sequence). Trimming removed 3 bases from V and 1 base from J, with 11 bases in between. The length of the CDR3 is 15 residues. The CDR3: CASSFSIEGTDTQYF. DNA for the CDR3: TGTGCCAGCAGTTTTAGCATCGAGGGCACAGATACGCAGTATTTT.

The CDR3 DNA sequence: TGTGCCAGCAGCTTGATCACTACAGGGTCCCTCGGCTACACCTTC. Protein sequence: CASSLITTGSLGYTF. The chain joins TRBV28 to TRBJ1-2; TRBD1 might be the D (6 bases). CDR1 is MDHEN and CDR2 is SYDVKM in the germline V gene. This CDR3 has 15 residues. V dropped 6 bases and J dropped 8 bases, with 22 bases sitting between them.

The chain couples TRBV10-3 to TRBJ1-2, with no clear D. Trimming stripped 3 bases from V and 4 bases from J, with 9 bases between. The CDR3 is made up of 13 amino acids. Germline V gene sequence: CDR1 ENHRY, CDR2 SYGVKD. For the CDR3, the DNA is TGTGCCATCAGTGAACGAGGGTTCTATGGCTACACCTTC. Its protein product is CAISERGFYGYTF.

The genes are TRBV10-3 and TRBJ2-7, with 7 bases that match TRBD1. V dropped 0 bases and J dropped 3; count of bases not matched to a gene: 5. The CDR3 has 15 residues. From germline, CDR1 is ENHRY and CDR2 SYGVKD. The CDR3 nucleotides read TGTGCCATCAGTGAGTCGGGTTGGACAGGCTACGAGCAGTACTTC. Translating gives CAISESGWTGYEQYF.

This clone has just one count. The rearrangement joins TRBV5-1 to TRBJ2-7; 8 bases match TRBD2. The trim removed 0 bases at V and 4 bases at J, leaving 6 bases unmatched. Germline loops: CDR1 SGHRS, CDR2 YFSETQ. This CDR3 is 15 amino acids long. The CDR3 nucleotides are TGCGCCAGCAGCTTGGCCAGCGGGAGAGGGTACGAGCAGTACTTC. Translating gives CASSLASGRGYEQYF.

The chain combines TRBV27 with TRBJ2-7; tentatively, D is TRBD1 or TRBD2 (5 bases each). The germline V gene encodes CDR1 MNHEY and CDR2 SMNVEV (reference sequence). V lost 0 bases and J lost 9, with 18 bases in between. The CDR3 runs to 15 residues. CDR3 sequence reads: CASSLSTRGGLVQYF. CDR3 coding DNA: TGTGCCAGCAGTTTATCGACTCGGGGCGGTCTGGTGCAGTACTTC.